These T cell receptor beta chains were read from a single sample in a study of graft-versus-host responses after intestinal transplantation. Their antigen targets remain unknown. Clones were sequenced by immunoSEQ multiplex PCR, and TCRdb holds only the in-frame ones, with some missing. The repertoire holds tens of thousands of clones, with about 95% as singletons. Sample: unstimulated CD4+ T cells sorted from spleen or lymph node cells, taken before transplant. Receptors originate from a human donor who was the organ donor for an intestinal transplant. CDR3s include the opening cysteine and the closing phenylalanine or tryptophan. The order of the fields is clone size, V gene, D gene, J gene, CDR3 DNA, CDR3 protein. A D gene is named only where the DNA matches it firmly. The size entry is marked missing in some rows and otherwise reads once, few, many or a size class.

>NA|TRBV19|NA|TRBJ2-1
TGTGCCAGTAGTATAGATCTCCGGGGGTACAATGAGCAGTTCTTC
CASSIDLRGYNEQFF
>NA|TRBV9|TRBD1|TRBJ1-2
TGTGCCAGCAGCGGAGACAGGGGGAAGGGAGGCTACACCTTC
CASSGDRGKGGYTF
>NA|TRBV7-2|NA|TRBJ1-4
TGTGCCAGCAGCTCCCCCAGACAGTCGGGTAATGAAAAACTGTTTTTT
CASSSPRQSGNEKLFF
>NA|TRBV11-3|NA|TRBJ2-3
TGTGCCAGCAGCTTGGGGGACTTTGCCACAGATACGCAGTATTTT
CASSLGDFATDTQYF
>NA|TRBV6-6|NA|TRBJ1-3
TGTGCCAGCAGTTACTCGGCGGGGGCGGAGGGAAACACCATATATTTT
CASSYSAGAEGNTIYF
>NA|TRBV6-1|NA|TRBJ2-7
TGTGCCAGCAGTTTCTTACTCGGCTCCTACGAGCAGTACTTC
CASSFLLGSYEQYF
>NA|TRBV21-1|NA|TRBJ2-2
TGTGCCAGCAGCCCTCAGAGGGCTCTAAAACAGGGCCACCCGAACACCGGGGAGCTGTTTTTT
CASSPQRALKQGHPNTGELFF
>NA|TRBV11-2|TRBD1|TRBJ1-3
TGTGCCAGCAGCCGAACAGGGGACTCTGGAAACACCATATATTTT
CASSRTGDSGNTIYF
>NA|TRBV18|TRBD1|TRBJ1-1
TGTGCCAGCTCGGGACAGGGGAAGAACACTGAAGCTTTCTTT
CASSGQGKNTEAFF
>NA|TRBV21-1|NA|TRBJ1-2
TGTGCCAGCAGCAAAGCTGGGGTCCTTTCACGGACGTATGGCTACACCTTC
CASSKAGVLSRTYGYTF
>NA|TRBV7-9|TRBD2|TRBJ2-3
TGTGCCAGCAGCTCGGGGGGGCGAGATACGCAGTATTTT
CASSSGGRDTQYF
>NA|TRBV18|TRBD1|TRBJ1-1
TGTGCCAGCTCACCCAGACAGGGGAGTAATGAAGCTTTCTTT
CASSPRQGSNEAFF
>NA|TRBV9|NA|TRBJ1-2
TGTGCCAGCAGCGTAGCTCCATTAGCTAACTATGGCTACACCTTC
CASSVAPLANYGYTF
>NA|TRBV2|TRBD1|TRBJ2-7
TGTGCCAGCAGTGTTGAAAGGGACAGTTGGTCTTCTACCTACGAGCAGTACTTC
CASSVERDSWSSTYEQYF
>NA|TRBV25-1|NA|TRBJ1-4
TGTGCCAGCAGTGCATCCGGGACCGGATTGAGGGAACTGTTTTTT
CASSASGTGLRELFF
>NA|TRBV18|NA|TRBJ1-1
TGTGCCAGCTCGCCACCGTCAGGTGAAGCTTTCTTT
CASSPPSGEAFF
>NA|TRBV19|TRBD1|TRBJ1-2
TGTGCCAGTAGTTTCTACGCCGGGACAGACGGCTACACCTTC
CASSFYAGTDGYTF
>NA|TRBV6-5|NA|TRBJ2-7
TGTGCCAGCAGTTACTCCGGGGGAGACTACGAGCAGTACTTC
CASSYSGGDYEQYF
>NA|TRBV10-3|TRBD1|TRBJ2-7
TGTGCCATCGCCCGGGACAGTAACTACGAGCAGTACTTC
CAIARDSNYEQYF
>NA|TRBV25-1|NA|TRBJ2-3
TGTGCCAGCAGTGAAAAGGCCAGCAGCACAGATACGCAGTATTTT
CASSEKASSTDTQYF
>NA|TRBV7-9|TRBD2|TRBJ2-5
TGTGCCAGCAGCTTAGCGCGACTAGCGGGGGTAGAGACCCAGTACTTC
CASSLARLAGVETQYF
>NA|TRBV25-1|NA|TRBJ2-7
TGTGCCAGCAGTCGCGCCCCCTCCTACGAGCAGTACTTC
CASSRAPSYEQYF
>once|TRBV10-2|NA|TRBJ2-5
TGCGCCAGTAAGAGTTCGGGCGCGGAGGAGACCCAGTACTTC
CASKSSGAEETQYF
>NA|TRBV27|NA|TRBJ1-2
TGTGCCAGCAGTTTATCGAGCCGCCTCGGATTCTATGGCTACACCTTC
CASSLSSRLGFYGYTF
>NA|TRBV7-2|NA|TRBJ1-3
TGTGCCAGCAGCTTAATCGCCCTCTCTGGAAACACCATATATTTT
CASSLIALSGNTIYF
>NA|TRBV5-4|NA|TRBJ1-2
TGTGCCAGCAGCTTGGCCGCGAGGCAGGGTGACTATGGCTACACCTTC
CASSLAARQGDYGYTF
>NA|TRBV5-1|NA|TRBJ2-3
TGCGCCAGCAGCTTGGCCGGCGCGTCAGATACGCAGTATTTT
CASSLAGASDTQYF
>NA|TRBV2|TRBD1|TRBJ2-2
TGTGCCAGCAGCCTCGGGACAGGGAACACCGGGGAGCTGTTTTTT
CASSLGTGNTGELFF
>NA|TRBV19|NA|TRBJ2-3
TGTGCCAGTAGGACTATATATAGCACAGATACGCAGTATTTT
CASRTIYSTDTQYF
>NA|TRBV30|NA|TRBJ2-7
TGTGCCTGGAGTGCCGGCGGATACGAGCAGTACTTC
CAWSAGGYEQYF
>NA|TRBV5-3|TRBD1|TRBJ2-7
TGTGCCAGAAGCTTCCGGACAGGGCCCTACGAGCAGTACTTC
CARSFRTGPYEQYF